The 21 T cell receptor beta chains below all came from one sample that was sequenced in a study of blood T cell repertoires in COVID-19. Data came from immunoSEQ multiplex PCR; TCRdb stores just in-frame clones and leaves some out. The sample records approximately 210,000 clones, about 90% being singletons. The material sequenced was peripheral blood. These receptors were obtained from a woman in her 70s with acute or convalescent COVID-19.

This chain connects TRBV27 to TRBJ1-4; D gene ambiguous. Trimming took off 3 bases at V and 6 bases at J, with 11 bases between the two ends. CDR3 size: 14 residues. Germline assignment: CDR1 MNHEY and CDR2 SMNVEV (reference sequence). CDR3 nucleotides: TGTGCCAGCAGTTTTAGAGGGAAGTATGAAAAACTGTTTTTT. It yields the protein CASSFRGKYEKLFF.

CDR3 in amino acids: CASNLQGSDTEAFF. Written as DNA, the CDR3 is TGCGCCAGCAACCTACAGGGCTCAGACACTGAAGCTTTCTTT. The rearrangement joins TRBV5-1 to TRBJ1-1; possible D gene TRBD1, 6 bases. Germline V CDR1 and CDR2: SGHRS, YFSETQ. This CDR3 contains 14 residues. V shed 6 bases and J shed 3 bases, with 15 bases lying between them.

V and J are TRBV5-1 and TRBJ1-6; D unclear. CDR1 and CDR2 from the germline V gene are SGHRS and YFSETQ. This CDR3 has 15 residues. V lost 2 bases, J lost 0 bases, and 6 bases lay in between. The CDR3 loop reads CASSLQSSYNSPLHF. The CDR3 DNA is TGCGCCAGCAGCTTACAGAGCTCCTATAATTCACCCCTCCACTTT. Together with reference TRBV5-1 and TRBJ1-6, the CDR3 gives the full variable domain: KAGVTQTPRYLIKTRGQQVTLSCSPISGHRSVSWYQQTPGQGLQFLFEYFSETQRNKGNFPGRFSGRQFSNSRSEMNVSTLELGDSALYLCASSLQSSYNSPLHFGNGTRLTVT.

The chain carries TRBV2 and TRBJ1-5; D perhaps matches TRBD1 (6 bases). Trimming took 2 bases from V and 7 from J, leaving 15 bases between them. The V gene's germline CDR1 is SNHLY and CDR2 FYNNEI. This CDR3 comprises 15 residues. The CDR3 reads CASSEQTGILQPQHF. DNA of the CDR3: TGTGCCAGCAGTGAACAGACAGGTATTCTACAGCCCCAGCATTTT. Complete variable domain (other parts from reference TRBV2 and TRBJ1-5): EPEVTQTPSHQVTQMGQEVILRCVPISNHLYFYWYRQILGQKVEFLVSFYNNEISEKSEIFDDQFSVERPDGSNFTLKIRSTKLEDSAMYFCASSEQTGILQPQHFGDGTRLSIL.

The V and J genes are TRBV13 and TRBJ2-1; D might be TRBD2 (6 bases). Per germline, CDR1 PRHDT and CDR2 FYEKMQ (reference sequence). Between the trimmed V and J ends, which lost 0 bases and 6 bases, there was a span of 12 bases. This CDR3 comprises 15 residues. CDR3 loop: CASSLGVGLGNEQFF. In nucleotides, the CDR3 is TGTGCCAGCAGCTTAGGTGTGGGACTCGGCAATGAGCAGTTCTTC.

CDR3 amino acids: CASSYRPLAGNTIYF. Written as DNA, the CDR3 is TGTGCCAGCAGTTACCGGCCCTTAGCGGGAAACACCATATATTTT. The rearrangement uses TRBV6-5 and TRBJ1-3, with D unclear. With 2 bases removed from V and 4 bases from J, the gap between germline ends came to 12 bases. Per the germline V gene, CDR1 is MNHEY and CDR2 is SVGAGI. This CDR3 is 15 amino acids long.

The chain couples TRBV7-9 to TRBJ2-7, with TRBD1 matching over 7 bases. The germline CDR1 and CDR2 sequences are SEHNR and FQNEAQ (reference sequence). The CDR3 is 18 amino acids. The V and J ends lost 8 bases and 0 bases, in that order; junction bases with no gene match: 19. DNA for the CDR3: TGTGCCAGCTGTAGGGATTGGACAGGACCATCGAGCTCCTACGAGCAGTACTTC. Protein sequence: CASCRDWTGPSSSYEQYF.

V and J are TRBV19 and TRBJ2-1; D is undetermined. The V gene lost 6 bases and the J gene lost 1 base, with 10 bases spanning the gap. The CDR3 has 14 residues. Germline V gene lookup returns CDR1 LNHDA and CDR2 SQIVND (reference sequence). CDR3 amino acids: CASRGRLSYNEQFF. CDR3 bases: TGTGCCAGTAGAGGCAGACTTTCCTACAATGAGCAGTTCTTC.

This clone was seen a single time. The chain recombines TRBV6-5 with TRBJ2-3; D is perhaps TRBD1 (6 bases). Germline-derived CDR1 and CDR2 are MNHEY and SVGAGI. The V end lost 8 bases, the J end lost 5 bases, and 17 bases lay between the germline ends. The CDR3 runs 14 residues. CDR3 in amino acids: CASGYRGQGDTQYF. The CDR3, as DNA: TGTGCCAGCGGATACCGGGGACAAGGAGATACGCAGTATTTT.

CDR3 amino acids: CATVGQSYGYTF. The CDR3 DNA reads as TGTGCCACTGTAGGACAGTCTTATGGCTACACCTTC. The chain links TRBV6-7 to TRBJ1-2; D is possibly TRBD1 (6 bases). TRBV6-7 is reported as an ORF; its role is uncertain. This CDR3 spans 12 amino acids. The V and J ends lost 10 bases and 5 bases respectively, with 14 bases between them.

The gene calls are TRBV5-4 and TRBJ2-2; maybe TRBD2 (6 bases). CDR3 length: 15 amino acids. Trimming removed 4 bases at V and 1 base at J, with 11 bases between. Germline V gene sequence: CDR1 SGHNT, CDR2 YYREEE (reference sequence). CDR3 residues: CASSTGTQNTGELFF. The CDR3 DNA is TGTGCCAGCAGCACCGGGACTCAGAACACCGGGGAGCTGTTTTTT.

The chain links TRBV19 to TRBJ2-5, with D perhaps TRBD1 (5 bases). CDR1 LNHDA and CDR2 SQIVND come from the germline V gene (reference sequence). This CDR3 is 14 amino acids long. The germline V and J ends were trimmed by 1 base and 5 bases, with 11 bases remaining between them. The DNA of the CDR3 is TGTGCCAGTAGTATAGGGGCAGGGCCGGAGACCCAGTACTTC. Translation gives CASSIGAGPETQYF.

The V gene is TRBV7-9, the J gene TRBJ2-5, with D perhaps matching TRBD1 (5 bases). Looked up from germline, CDR1 is SEHNR and CDR2 is FQNEAQ (reference sequence). CDR3 length: 14 amino acids. Trimming left V 5 bases short and J 5 bases short, with 15 bases between. The CDR3 DNA sequence: TGTGCCAGCAGCAGAGACAGTCCCGGGGAGACCCAGTACTTC. Protein: CASSRDSPGETQYF.

The chain is built from TRBV19 and TRBJ1-5, with 7 bases identical to TRBD1. V lost 5 bases to trimming and J lost 7 bases; unmatched junction nucleotides: 5. The length of the CDR3 is 13 residues. Germline CDR1 and CDR2: LNHDA and SQIVND (reference sequence). Here the CDR3 reads CASSFDRDQPQHF. In nucleotides, the CDR3 is TGTGCCAGTAGTTTCGACAGGGACCAGCCCCAGCATTTT.

The chain links TRBV10-3 to TRBJ1-1; unclear D gene. CDR1 and CDR2 from the germline V gene are ENHRY and SYGVKD. The CDR3 is 15 residues long. Deletions cut 3 bases from V and 4 bases from J, with 15 bases between. For the CDR3, the DNA is TGTGCCATCAGTGAACGCTCGGGTATAGGCACTGAAGCTTTCTTT. It encodes CAISERSGIGTEAFF.

This clone was seen once. The V gene is TRBV5-1, the J gene TRBJ2-3; possibly TRBD2 for D (6 bases). Trimming pared 0 bases from V and 6 bases from J, leaving 17 bases between. This CDR3 comprises 16 residues. The germline gives CDR1 SGHRS, CDR2 YFSETQ. CDR3 bases: TGCGCCAGCAGCTTGGTGGTTTCGGGAGAACGCGATACGCAGTATTTT. This encodes CASSLVVSGERDTQYF.

This clone was seen a few times. The chain links TRBV19 to TRBJ1-2; the match to TRBD1 covers 10 bases. The J segment lost 6 bases and the V segment lost 4 bases, leaving 8 bases of the junction unmatched. The CDR3 spans 15 residues. Per germline, CDR1 LNHDA and CDR2 SQIVND (reference sequence). CDR3: CASSSRQGAPHGYTF. CDR3 DNA: TGTGCCAGTAGTAGCCGACAGGGGGCTCCACATGGCTACACCTTC.

The rearrangement joins TRBV7-9 to TRBJ2-2; TRBD2 aligns across 9 bases. The CDR3 runs to 16 residues. J lost 0 bases, V lost 5 bases, and 4 bases had no gene match. Germline V CDR1 and CDR2: SEHNR, FQNEAQ (reference sequence). CDR3 sequence reads: CASSRPSGTNTGELFF. As DNA, the CDR3 is TGTGCCAGCAGCCGGCCTAGCGGGACGAACACCGGGGAGCTGTTTTTT.

The chain combines TRBV6-1 with TRBJ2-3; no firm D call. CDR1 is MNHNS and CDR2 is SASEGT in the germline V gene. The CDR3 has 14 residues. The V end lost 3 bases, the J end lost 2 bases, and 9 bases lay between the germline ends. This CDR3 is CASSDSQYTDTQYF. The CDR3 DNA reads TGTGCCAGCAGTGACAGTCAATACACAGATACGCAGTATTTT.

The chain is built from TRBV29-1 and TRBJ2-1; 7 bases are shared with TRBD1. Trimming cost V 8 bases and J 8 bases; bases outside gene matches: 6. CDR1 and CDR2 from the germline V gene are SQVTM and ANQGSEA. The CDR3 extends over 11 amino acids. For the CDR3, the DNA is TGCAGCTTCAACAGGGGATATGAGCAGTTCTTC. Amino acid sequence: CSFNRGYEQFF.

The V and J genes are TRBV5-5 and TRBJ1-4; no reliable D call. V lost 0 bases and J 0 bases, leaving 3 bases between the germline ends. The CDR3 has 14 residues. The germline gives CDR1 SGHKS, CDR2 YYEKEE (reference sequence). The CDR3 loop is CASSLVATNEKLFF. The CDR3 DNA sequence: TGTGCCAGCAGCTTGGTCGCAACTAATGAAAAACTGTTTTTT. The full variable domain, rest sourced from reference TRBV5-5 and TRBJ1-4, is DAGVTQSPTHLIKTRGQQVTLRCSPISGHKSVSWYQQVLGQGPQFIFQYYEKEERGRGNFPDRFSARQFPNYSSELNVNALLLGDSALYLCASSLVATNEKLFFGSGTQLSVL.